This T cell receptor beta chain is drawn from a study of blood T cell repertoires in COVID-19. Across the study: Samples came from the United States, Italy and Spain, spanning acute and convalescent COVID-19. PBMCs, B-cell-depleted T cells, or T cells provided the cDNA or gDNA that made up the material.

Source study methods: Researchers report that nucleated cell counts were estimated from reference gene primer amplification. The repertoire was sequenced with immunoSEQ multiplex PCR; TCRdb's copy has only in-frame clones and lacks some. Clonal size and the V and J genes are those of that table, whereas D and trimming came from the DNA. The sample carries about 270,000 clones, 75% to 95% recorded once. Germline V lookup: CDR1 SGHNT, CDR2 YYREEE (reference sequence). The ends lost 4 bases at V and 5 bases at J; junction bases unmatched: 8. CDR3 size: 15 residues. Patients of the Seattle cohort, enrolled during active infection, were followed longitudinally.

Source material: peripheral blood. The J gene is TRBJ2-3, the V gene TRBV5-4; TRBD2 aligns across 9 bases. The clonotype comes from a person aged 18-35 years with COVID-19, enrolled during active disease. The CDR3 protein is CASSRSGSALDTQYF. The CDR3, as DNA: TGTGCCAGCAGCCGTAGCGGGAGCGCGTTAGATACGCAGTATTTT. The variable domain in full, with the rest retrieved from reference TRBV5-4 and TRBJ2-3, is ETGVTQSPTHLIKTRGQQVTLRCSSQSGHNTVSWYQQALGQGPQFIFQYYREEENGRGNFPPRFSGLQFPNYSSELNVNALELDDSALYLCASSRSGSALDTQYFGPGTRLTVL.